Below, one TCR beta chain is given with its context. The antigen remains undetermined. V lost 2 bases to trimming and J lost 3 bases; unmatched junction nucleotides: 5. The CDR3 is 16 residues long. Germline-derived CDR1 and CDR2 are MNHNY and SVGAGI (reference sequence). This entry belongs to a study of cytomegalovirus exposure and HLA in healthy donors. For the study at large: In a later analysis, the 130 or so validation repertoires were reported to have used the same platform as the 600 to 700 first-cohort repertoires.

Sequencing used immunoSEQ multiplex PCR; TCRdb keeps in-frame clones, though not all of them. This sample yields more than 85,000 clones, of which around nine tenths are seen a single time; 1.5% to 2% belongs to the top ten. Study-wide results and caveats: The study labeled 150 to 200 TCR beta chains cytomegalovirus-associated. Most observed TCR sequences were rare, whereas some public TCRs were detected in many donors. Reports indicated that the classifier achieved high specificity and sensitivity in diagnosing cytomegalovirus status.

Sequenced: PBMCs. The TCR sequence derives from a woman aged 18-30 years in good health and CMV-seronegative. The chain is built from TRBV6-6 and TRBJ1-5; 9 nucleotides agree with TRBD1. CDR3 sequence reads: CASSYPGQGNNQPQHF. In nucleotides, the CDR3 is TGTGCCAGCAGTTACCCGGGACAGGGAAACAATCAGCCCCAGCATTTT.